The 26 T cell receptor beta chains given below trace back to one sample, sequenced in a study of CD8 T cells in Susac syndrome. The RNA input was roughly 0.45 to 1 ug, and it was reverse transcribed with random hexamers. Using its own MiXCR run on the immunoSEQ multiplex PCR reads, TCRdb lists one record per CDR3 protein. The sample shows some 300,000 distinct CDR3 sequences, over 75% of them seen only once. The sequencing input was CD8+ T cells from PBMCs. Receptors were obtained from a human donor with multiple sclerosis.

This sequence joins TRBV27 and TRBJ2-3; D not resolved. Germline V gene data show CDR1 as MNHEY and CDR2 as SMNVEV (reference sequence). V dropped 2 bases and J dropped 4 bases, with 10 bases sitting between them. CDR3 length: 14 residues. The CDR3 DNA sequence: TGTGCCAGCAGTTTAGGCGGTGCCTCAGATACGCAGTATTTT. Amino acids: CASSLGGASDTQYF.

This chain joins TRBV12-3 or TRBV12-4 and TRBJ2-7; either TRBD1 or TRBD2 may fit D (7 bases each). V lost 5 bases and J 3 bases, leaving 14 bases between the germline ends. The CDR3 contains 14 residues. CDR3 region: CASSSRGGNYEQYF. In DNA, the CDR3 is TGTGCCAGCAGTAGCAGGGGGGGAAACTACGAGCAGTACTTC.

The chain joins TRBV7-9 to TRBJ2-7; 7 nucleotides line up with TRBD1. Trimming took 5 bases from V and 0 from J; bases not matched to a gene: 10. Germline V gives CDR1 SEHNR, CDR2 FQNEAQ (reference sequence). The CDR3 extends over 16 amino acids. CDR3 nucleotides: TGTGCCAGCAGCCCGACGCAGGGACAGAGCTCCTACGAGCAGTACTTC. It specifies CASSPTQGQSSYEQYF.

The J gene is TRBJ2-7, the V gene TRBV7-9, with D perhaps TRBD2 (6 bases). CDR3 length: 14 residues. V gave up 8 bases and J gave up 2 bases, with 16 bases separating them. Germline V gives CDR1 SEHNR, CDR2 FQNEAQ (reference sequence). DNA for the CDR3: TGTGCCAGCCAAAAGGGAGCGGGTGCCTACGAGCAGTACTTC. Translating it yields CASQKGAGAYEQYF.

The rearrangement links TRBV20-1 to TRBJ1-1; D not resolved. This CDR3 region has 14 residues. V dropped 4 bases and J dropped 5 bases, with 17 bases sitting between them. The V gene's germline CDR1 is DFQATT and CDR2 SNEGSKA (reference sequence). DNA of the CDR3: TGCAGTGCTAAACCACCAGGCCTGGGGACTGAAGCTTTCTTT. Translation: CSAKPPGLGTEAFF.

This chain connects TRBV11-2 to TRBJ1-6; perhaps TRBD1 as D (5 bases). Germline CDR1 SGHAT, CDR2 FQNNGV. Trimming took off 0 bases at V and 4 bases at J, with 13 bases between the two ends. CDR3 length: 17 amino acids. CDR3 amino acids: CASSLDLKGRYNSPLHF. CDR3 sequence (DNA): TGTGCCAGCAGCTTAGATCTAAAGGGACGGTATAATTCACCCCTCCACTTT.

Here the CDR3 reads CASRGQSSYEQYF. In DNA form, the CDR3 reads TGTGCCAGCAGGGGTCAAAGTAGTTACGAGCAGTACTTC. The V and J genes are TRBV7-9 and TRBJ2-7; D is unclear. The CDR3 contains 13 residues. V lost 6 bases to trimming and J lost 4 bases, with 13 bases between them. In germline, CDR1 is SEHNR, CDR2 FQNEAQ (reference sequence).

The rearrangement uses TRBV15 and TRBJ2-7, with 12 bases aligning to TRBD2. The germline CDR1 and CDR2 sequences are LNHNV and YYDKDF (reference sequence). V gave up 5 bases and J gave up 5 bases; unmatched junction bases: 7. This CDR3 has 15 residues. The CDR3 loop is CATSLGLAGGNEQYF. The CDR3 DNA is TGTGCCACCAGCCTAGGTCTAGCGGGAGGGAACGAGCAGTACTTC.

V is TRBV4-1 and J is TRBJ2-3, with D perhaps TRBD2 (6 bases). Trimming stripped 2 bases from V and 6 bases from J, with 18 bases between. This CDR3 comprises 16 residues. The germline CDR1 and CDR2 sequences are MGHRA and YSYEKL. The DNA of the CDR3 is TGCGCCAGCAGCCAAATCTGGCGAGCGGAGGGTGATACGCAGTATTTT. Protein: CASSQIWRAEGDTQYF.

CDR3: CATLGVTQETQYF. CDR3 in DNA: TGTGCCACCCTAGGGGTGACTCAAGAGACCCAGTACTTC. The chain employs TRBV3-1 and TRBJ2-5, with D possibly matching TRBD1 (5 bases). The CDR3 length is 13 residues. The germline V gene encodes CDR1 LGHDT and CDR2 YNNKEL (reference sequence). Trimming took 10 bases from V and 2 from J, leaving 14 bases between them.

V usage is TRBV6-5 and J usage is TRBJ2-2; D might be TRBD1 (5 bases). Trimming removed 2 bases at V and 4 bases at J, with 5 bases between. In germline, CDR1 is MNHEY, CDR2 SVGAGI. CDR3 length equals 13 residues. This CDR3 is CASSYGATGELFF. The CDR3 coding sequence is TGTGCCAGCAGTTACGGGGCCACCGGGGAGCTGTTTTTT.

The chain has TRBV28 and TRBJ1-1; 8 nucleotides align to TRBD1. The CDR3 is made up of 15 amino acids. The ends lost 2 bases at V and 1 base at J; junction bases unmatched: 3. CDR1 and CDR2 from the germline V gene are MDHEN and SYDVKM. This chain's CDR3 is CASSLVGTGNTEAFF. DNA of the CDR3: TGTGCCAGCAGTTTAGTGGGGACAGGGAACACTGAAGCTTTCTTT.

The CDR3 sequence: CASGLWGENTGELFF. The DNA for the CDR3 is TGTGCTAGTGGTTTGTGGGGGGAGAACACCGGGGAGCTGTTTTTT. The rearrangement links TRBV12-5 to TRBJ2-2, with D tentatively TRBD2 (6 bases). V lost 2 bases and J 1 base, leaving 8 bases between the germline ends. Germline CDR1 reads LGHNT; CDR2 reads FRNRAP. The length of the CDR3 is 15 residues.

This chain uses TRBV2 with TRBJ1-2; 9 nucleotides agree with TRBD1. Germline V gene lookup returns CDR1 SNHLY and CDR2 FYNNEI. The ends lost 5 bases at V and 12 bases at J; junction bases unmatched: 7. The CDR3 is 12 residues long. DNA for the CDR3: TGTGCCAGCAGTATAACGACAGGGGGGGACACCTTC. It specifies CASSITTGGDTF.

The V call is TRBV2, the J call TRBJ2-6; D gene ambiguous. V lost 3 bases to trimming and J lost 2 bases, with 5 bases between them. The CDR3 covers 14 residues. Germline CDR1 reads SNHLY; CDR2 reads FYNNEI. The CDR3 DNA is TGTGCCAGCAGTGACCCCCCTGGGGCCAACGTCCTGACTTTC. Residues: CASSDPPGANVLTF.

This clonotype has more than one count but fewer than ten. The V call is TRBV6-2 or TRBV6-3, the J call TRBJ2-3; D call uncertain. Trimming cost V 8 bases and J 6 bases, with 9 bases left between them. This CDR3 contains 11 residues. CDR1 MNHEY and CDR2 SVGEGT come from the germline V gene. The CDR3 here is CASSYPDTQYF. As DNA, the CDR3 is TGTGCCAGCTCCTACCCGGATACGCAGTATTTT.

This clonotype occurred once. V and J are TRBV2 and TRBJ1-4; the D is unclear. CDR1 and CDR2 (germline): SNHLY, FYNNEI. Trimming removed 8 bases at V and 5 bases at J, with 12 bases between. CDR3 length equals 13 residues. CDR3 sequence reads: CASGGRLNEKLFF. CDR3 sequence (DNA): TGTGCCAGCGGAGGACGATTGAATGAAAAACTGTTTTTT.

The V gene is TRBV29-1, the J gene TRBJ2-1; a possible D gene is TRBD2 (5 bases). V was cut by 3 bases and J by 5 bases, with 11 bases left in between. The CDR3 contains 13 residues. CDR1 is SQVTM and CDR2 is ANQGSEA in the germline V gene. The CDR3 loop reads CSVEGEGHNEQFF. The DNA of the CDR3 is TGCAGCGTTGAGGGAGAGGGCCACAATGAGCAGTTCTTC.

The chain is built from TRBV11-2 and TRBJ2-7; 13 nucleotides align to TRBD2. Per germline, CDR1 SGHAT and CDR2 FQNNGV. This CDR3 contains 15 residues. J lost 5 bases, V lost 6 bases, and 7 bases had no gene match. Here the CDR3 reads CASSLLAGGPNEQYF. The CDR3 nucleotides read TGTGCCAGCAGTTTACTAGCGGGAGGGCCCAACGAGCAGTACTTC. The full variable domain, its missing parts supplied by reference TRBV11-2 and TRBJ2-7, is EAGVAQSPRYKIIEKRQSVAFWCNPISGHATLYWYQQILGQGPKLLIQFQNNGVVDDSQLPKDRFSAERLKGVDSTLKIQPAKLEDSAVYLCASSLLAGGPNEQYFGPGTRLTVT.

V and J are TRBV6-5 and TRBJ2-5; a weak D match, TRBD2 (5 bases). The V end was cut by 0 bases, the J end by 4 bases, with 9 bases between. Per germline, CDR1 MNHEY and CDR2 SVGAGI. The CDR3 spans 14 residues. The CDR3 DNA reads TGTGCCAGCAGTTACTCGATCAGCGGAGAGACCCAGTACTTC. This sequence encodes CASSYSISGETQYF.

This chain links TRBV20-1 with TRBJ2-1; D not resolved. The CDR3 runs to 13 residues. Per the germline V gene, CDR1 is DFQATT and CDR2 is SNEGSKA (reference sequence). Trimming took 4 bases from V and 0 from J, leaving 7 bases between them. The CDR3 reads CSATLGSYNEQFF. Here the CDR3 DNA reads TGCAGTGCTACCCTTGGCTCCTACAATGAGCAGTTCTTC.

This clonotype was counted only a few times. This chain uses TRBV27 with TRBJ2-7; 7 bases match TRBD1. This CDR3 spans 15 amino acids. Germline V lookup: CDR1 MNHEY, CDR2 SMNVEV (reference sequence). Trimming cost V 2 bases and J 0 bases; bases outside gene matches: 4. For the CDR3, the DNA is TGTGCCAGCAGTTTAGGGGCAGGGGGCTCCTACGAGCAGTACTTC. Translation: CASSLGAGGSYEQYF.

V and J are TRBV20-1 and TRBJ2-3; 13 positions agree with TRBD2. This CDR3 has 16 amino acids. In germline, CDR1 is DFQATT, CDR2 SNEGSKA (reference sequence). With V trimmed by 0 bases and J by 6 bases, 6 bases remained unmatched. The CDR3 spells CSARDLTSGRMDTQYF. The CDR3, as DNA: TGCAGTGCTAGAGATTTGACTAGCGGGAGGATGGATACGCAGTATTTT.

In this sample, this clonotype turned up once. The V gene is TRBV27, the J gene TRBJ1-2; 11 nucleotides line up with TRBD1. The CDR3 totals 16 residues. Trimming took 2 bases from V and 4 from J; bases not matched to a gene: 6. CDR1 MNHEY and CDR2 SMNVEV come from the germline V gene (reference sequence). The CDR3 nucleotides read TGTGCCAGCAGTTTAATAGGGACAGGGGGTTTCTATGGCTACACCTTC. It specifies CASSLIGTGGFYGYTF.

This chain joins TRBV3-1 and TRBJ2-1; 16 bases are shared with TRBD2. CDR3 size: 21 residues. Germline V gives CDR1 LGHDT, CDR2 YNNKEL (reference sequence). The trim removed 2 bases at V and 2 bases at J, leaving 12 bases unmatched. The CDR3 loop reads CASSQTGLAGGPELAYNEQFF. CDR3 in DNA: TGTGCCAGCAGCCAAACGGGACTAGCGGGAGGGCCGGAGCTTGCCTACAATGAGCAGTTCTTC.

The rearrangement joins TRBV6-5 to TRBJ1-3; D uncertain. CDR1 and CDR2 (germline): MNHEY, SVGAGI. The ends were cut back, 9 bases at V and 0 bases at J, with 12 bases in the middle. The CDR3 is made up of 14 amino acids. The DNA for the CDR3 is TGTGCCAGTGGTGCAGCGCTCTCTGGAAACACCATATATTTT. Protein: CASGAALSGNTIYF.